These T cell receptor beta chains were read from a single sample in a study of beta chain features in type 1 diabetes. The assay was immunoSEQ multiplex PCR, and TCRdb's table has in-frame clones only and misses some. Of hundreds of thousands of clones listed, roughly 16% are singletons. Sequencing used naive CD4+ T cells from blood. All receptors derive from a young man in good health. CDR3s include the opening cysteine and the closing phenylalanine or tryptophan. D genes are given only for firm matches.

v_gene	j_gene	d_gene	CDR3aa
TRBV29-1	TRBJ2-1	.	CSAGGWTHNEQFF
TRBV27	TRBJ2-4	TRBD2	CASRPGLAGGFLAKNIQYF
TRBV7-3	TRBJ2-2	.	CASSLTRSNTGELFF
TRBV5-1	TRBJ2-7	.	CASSEGAQATEQYF
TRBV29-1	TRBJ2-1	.	CSVLTDYNEQFF
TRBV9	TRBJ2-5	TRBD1	CASSYRQGEETQYF
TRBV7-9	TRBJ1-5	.	CASNRQGPEPQHF
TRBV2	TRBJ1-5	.	CASRTGSSGNQPQHF
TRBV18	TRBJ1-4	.	CASSPVGRINEKLFF
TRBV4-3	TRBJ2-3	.	CASSQDSGMASDTQYF
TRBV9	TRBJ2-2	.	CASSVAGTKNTGELFF
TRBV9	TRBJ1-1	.	CASSLKAFQILNTEAFF
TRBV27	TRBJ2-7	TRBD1	CASSFDRAAEYEQYF